These 15 T cell receptor beta chains were all obtained from the same sample, sequenced in a study of blood T cell repertoires in COVID-19. Sequencing used immunoSEQ multiplex PCR; TCRdb keeps in-frame clones, though not all of them. The sample has just over 95,000 clones; roughly nine tenths are singletons. Sequencing was performed on peripheral blood. The receptors derive from a man aged 60 to 69 with acute or convalescent COVID-19.

This chain links TRBV6-5 with TRBJ1-2; 7 bases fit TRBD1. This CDR3 spans 15 amino acids. The V and J ends lost 6 bases and 7 bases, in that order; junction bases with no gene match: 14. CDR1 and CDR2 (germline): MNHEY, SVGAGI. The CDR3 reads CASSYNTGTVRGYTF. The DNA of the CDR3 is TGTGCCAGCAGCTACAATACCGGGACAGTTCGTGGCTACACCTTC.

The chain combines TRBV6-4 with TRBJ2-1; 14 nucleotides match TRBD2. J lost 0 bases, V lost 5 bases, and 9 bases had no gene match. The CDR3 runs 19 residues. From germline, CDR1 is MRHNA and CDR2 SNTAGT. Here the CDR3 DNA reads TGTGCCAGCAGTACCCGACTAGCGGGGGGGAGCCGCTCCTACAATGAGCAGTTCTTC. Its translation: CASSTRLAGGSRSYNEQFF.

The chain carries TRBV6-1 and TRBJ2-7; D might be TRBD1 (6 bases). Germline-derived CDR1 and CDR2 are MNHNS and SASEGT. Trimming pared 2 bases from V and 1 base from J, leaving 12 bases between. This CDR3 contains 15 residues. CDR3 in amino acids: CASSEIPGASYEQYF. The CDR3 DNA sequence: TGTGCCAGCAGTGAAATTCCAGGGGCATCCTACGAGCAGTACTTC.

This clone was seen once. The rearrangement links TRBV6-4 to TRBJ1-1; D is perhaps TRBD1 (6 bases). From germline, CDR1 is MRHNA and CDR2 SNTAGT. V lost 3 bases and J lost 5, with 7 bases in between. The length of the CDR3 is 12 residues. The CDR3 DNA sequence: TGTGCCAGCAGTGAAGGGGGAACTGAAGCTTTCTTT. Protein: CASSEGGTEAFF.

V and J are TRBV5-6 and TRBJ1-2; D not resolved. Trimming removed 2 bases at V and 3 bases at J, with 8 bases between. CDR1 and CDR2 (germline): SGHDT, YYEEEE. This CDR3 is 13 amino acids long. Written as DNA, the CDR3 is TGTGCCAGCAGCTTTCTTACGGACTATGGCTACACCTTC. Translated, it gives CASSFLTDYGYTF.

The chain joins TRBV6-5 to TRBJ1-2, with TRBD1 matching 7 bases. This CDR3 is built from 14 residues. V was clipped by 4 bases and J by 7 bases; unmatched bases: 9. Germline V gene lookup returns CDR1 MNHEY and CDR2 SVGAGI. The CDR3 nucleotides are TGTGCCAGCAGTTCCCCGCGGGACAGTTTTGGCTACACCTTC. This encodes CASSSPRDSFGYTF.

The chain uses TRBV3-1 (or the pseudogene TRBV3-2) and TRBJ2-3; D gene uncertain. The V end was cut by 0 bases, the J end by 4 bases, with 8 bases between. CDR1 and CDR2 (germline): LGHDT, YNNKEL (reference sequence). The CDR3 spans 14 residues. In nucleotides, the CDR3 is TGTGCCAGCAGCCAAGATCGGAGCGCAGATACGCAGTATTTT. Its protein product is CASSQDRSADTQYF.

This clone was picked up a small number of times. The rearrangement uses TRBV2 and TRBJ1-1, with 7 bases identical to TRBD1. Losses at the gene ends were 6 bases for V and 1 base for J; bases not matched to a gene: 5. CDR1 is SNHLY and CDR2 is FYNNEI in the germline V gene. The CDR3 contains 14 residues. The CDR3 sequence is CASRQGQQNTEAFF. Written as DNA, the CDR3 is TGTGCCAGCAGGCAGGGACAGCAGAACACTGAAGCTTTCTTT.

This chain links TRBV7-8 with TRBJ1-5; unclear D gene. V lost 5 bases and J 0 bases, leaving 11 bases between the germline ends. The CDR3 is 15 residues long. Looked up from germline, CDR1 is SGHVS and CDR2 is FQNEAQ. CDR3 sequence (DNA): TGTGCCAGCAGCCCTACGACGGGTAGCAATCAGCCCCAGCATTTT. Its protein product is CASSPTTGSNQPQHF.

The J gene is TRBJ1-2, the V gene TRBV19, with 7 positions matching TRBD1. Germline lookup yields CDR1 LNHDA and CDR2 SQIVND (reference sequence). The CDR3 is 14 residues long. With 5 bases clipped from V and 4 bases from J, the junction kept 7 bases outside the gene matches. The CDR3 loop reads CASSPGQVGYGYTF. The CDR3 DNA sequence: TGTGCCAGTAGTCCCGGACAGGTCGGCTATGGCTACACCTTC.

The chain links TRBV15 to TRBJ1-6; 7 positions agree with TRBD1. In germline, CDR1 is LNHNV, CDR2 YYDKDF (reference sequence). With 3 bases clipped from V and 9 bases from J, the junction kept 11 bases outside the gene matches. The length of the CDR3 is 16 residues. The CDR3 here is CATSRSWAGGISPLHF. CDR3 sequence (DNA): TGTGCCACCAGCAGGAGCTGGGCAGGGGGTATTTCACCCCTCCACTTT.

The rearrangement links TRBV5-8 to TRBJ1-2; 12 nucleotides agree with TRBD1. The length of the CDR3 is 14 residues. V lost 3 bases and J lost 5; bases outside the gene matches: 2. Germline V gene sequence: CDR1 SGHTS, CDR2 YDEGEE. The CDR3 region is CASSWDRGQYGYTF. DNA of the CDR3: TGTGCCAGCAGCTGGGACAGGGGGCAATATGGCTACACCTTC.

The V and J genes are TRBV3-1 (or the pseudogene TRBV3-2) and TRBJ2-1; D call uncertain. The CDR3 is 15 residues long. V lost 1 base and J lost 1, with 8 bases in between. CDR1 is LGHDT, CDR2 YNNKEL, per germline (reference sequence). The CDR3 DNA follows: TGTGCCAGCAGCCAAGGTCCGGTGTCCTACAATGAGCAGTTCTTC. Protein sequence: CASSQGPVSYNEQFF.

The chain combines TRBV19 with TRBJ1-1, with D unresolved. Germline CDR1 LNHDA, CDR2 SQIVND (reference sequence). This CDR3 is 13 amino acids long. The V and J ends lost 4 bases and 1 base respectively, with 7 bases between them. CDR3 sequence reads: CASSKRENTEAFF. The DNA for the CDR3 is TGTGCCAGTAGTAAACGCGAGAACACTGAAGCTTTCTTT.

Only one count was recorded for this clone. V is TRBV5-6 and J is TRBJ1-1; a weak D match, TRBD1 (5 bases). Germline CDR1 SGHDT, CDR2 YYEEEE. V shed 0 bases and J shed 10 bases, with 7 bases lying between them. This CDR3 region has 11 residues. The CDR3 bases are TGTGCCAGCAGCTTGGCAGGGTTAGCTTTCTTT. This gives the protein CASSLAGLAFF.